Shown below are 9 T cell receptor beta chains from a single sample sequenced in a study of shared clonotypes between healthy human individuals. Only in-frame clones appear in the TCRdb table, and some are missing; sequencing was by immunoSEQ multiplex PCR. The data contain some 690,000 clones, 90% of them seen just once; the ten biggest clones take up 34%. Sequencing was done on a sample of memory CD8+ T cells from PBMCs. Specified subset: CD45RO+ cells pooled with CCR7-negative TemRA cells. The receptor source for this set is a young man in good health. Some clones in this sample may be carry-over from other donors' samples.

The chain is built from TRBV28 and TRBJ1-2; 8 nucleotides line up with TRBD1. CDR1 MDHEN and CDR2 SYDVKM come from the germline V gene. V lost 6 bases and J lost 4; bases outside the gene matches: 7. There are 14 residues in the CDR3. The CDR3 region is CASSRQGRPYGYTF. For the CDR3, the DNA is TGTGCCAGCAGCAGACAGGGGCGGCCCTATGGCTACACCTTC.

The rearrangement links TRBV6-4 to TRBJ1-1; D remains unclear. This CDR3 comprises 13 residues. V was pared by 2 bases and J by 1 base, with 5 bases between. Per the germline V gene, CDR1 is MRHNA and CDR2 is SNTAGT. DNA for the CDR3: TGTGCCAGCAGTGACGGTAGGAACACTGAAGCTTTCTTT. It translates to CASSDGRNTEAFF.

The chain employs TRBV13 and TRBJ2-7; perhaps TRBD2 as D (5 bases). The CDR3 has 14 residues. Germline V CDR1 and CDR2: PRHDT, FYEKMQ (reference sequence). V lost 2 bases, J lost 4 bases, and 12 bases lay in between. The CDR3 DNA reads as TGTGCCAGCAGCTTAACTCGGGCGGGTTACGAGCAGTACTTC. Translated: CASSLTRAGYEQYF.

The V gene is TRBV25-1, the J gene TRBJ1-4, with D hard to call. The CDR3 has 13 residues. V was clipped by 0 bases and J by 8 bases, with 7 bases between them. CDR1 and CDR2 from the germline V gene are MGHDK and SYGVNS. CDR3 region: CASSEYYQEKLFF. CDR3 sequence (DNA): TGTGCCAGCAGTGAATATTATCAAGAAAAACTGTTTTTT.

The chain links TRBV19 to TRBJ1-5; a weak D match, TRBD1 (5 bases). Germline CDR1 and CDR2: LNHDA and SQIVND (reference sequence). This CDR3 comprises 19 residues. V was clipped by 3 bases and J by 2 bases, with 23 bases between them. The CDR3 region has the DNA TGTGCCAGTAGTATTAAAGTTCAGGCGGGGCGTTGGGGCAATCAGCCCCAGCATTTT. Translating it yields CASSIKVQAGRWGNQPQHF.

The gene calls are TRBV4-3 and TRBJ2-4; 7 nucleotides match TRBD1. Germline V gene sequence: CDR1 LGHNA, CDR2 YSLEER. The CDR3 runs to 16 residues. V gave up 1 base and J gave up 4 bases; unmatched junction bases: 7. DNA of the CDR3: TGCGCCAGCAGCCAAGGCCAGGGGGTAGTTAAAAACATTCAGTACTTC. This gives the protein CASSQGQGVVKNIQYF.

V and J are TRBV28 and TRBJ2-5; the D gene is possibly TRBD1 (6 bases). This CDR3 spans 14 amino acids. Trimming cost V 5 bases and J 6 bases, with 16 bases left between them. CDR1 is MDHEN, CDR2 SYDVKM, per germline. The CDR3 loop is CASSNREGPKTQYF. The CDR3, as DNA: TGTGCCAGCAGTAACAGGGAAGGGCCCAAGACCCAGTACTTC.

V is TRBV27 and J is TRBJ2-1, with 7 bases fitting TRBD1. Germline CDR1 MNHEY, CDR2 SMNVEV (reference sequence). CDR3 length equals 17 residues. Trimming removed 6 bases from V and 0 bases from J; junction bases left unmatched: 11. In nucleotides, the CDR3 is TGTGCCAGCAGGCCTATTACAGGGGTTAGCTCCTACAATGAGCAGTTCTTC. It yields the protein CASRPITGVSSYNEQFF.

For the CDR3, the DNA is TGTGCCAGCAGCTGGTCCGAAGGACTATGGGACTACACCTTC. This gives the protein CASSWSEGLWDYTF. J is TRBJ1-2 and V is TRBV7-9; D is uncertain. CDR3 length equals 14 residues. The V end was cut by 4 bases, the J end by 10 bases, with 19 bases between. Germline CDR1 is SEHNR and CDR2 is FQNEAQ (reference sequence). Full variable domain (outside the CDR3, taken from reference TRBV7-9 and TRBJ1-2): DTGVSQNPRHKITKRGQNVTFRCDPISEHNRLYWYRQTLGQGPEFLTYFQNEAQLEKSRLLSDRFSAERPKGSFSTLEIQRTEQGDSAMYLCASSWSEGLWDYTFGSGTRLTVV.